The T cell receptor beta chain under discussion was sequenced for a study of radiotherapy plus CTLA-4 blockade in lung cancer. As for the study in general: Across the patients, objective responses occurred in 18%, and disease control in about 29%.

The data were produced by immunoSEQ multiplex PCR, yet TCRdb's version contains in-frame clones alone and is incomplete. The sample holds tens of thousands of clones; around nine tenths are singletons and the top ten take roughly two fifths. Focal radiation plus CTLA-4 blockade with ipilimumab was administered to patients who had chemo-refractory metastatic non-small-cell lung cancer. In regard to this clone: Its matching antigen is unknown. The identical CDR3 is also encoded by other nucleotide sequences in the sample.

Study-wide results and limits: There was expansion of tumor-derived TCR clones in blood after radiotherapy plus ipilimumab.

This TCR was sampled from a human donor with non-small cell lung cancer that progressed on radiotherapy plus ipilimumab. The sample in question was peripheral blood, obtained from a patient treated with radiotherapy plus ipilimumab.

The CDR3: CASSAPWRSTDTQYF. DNA of the CDR3: TGTGCCAGCAGTGCCCCCTGGCGGAGCACAGATACGCAGTATTTT. This chain connects TRBV28 to TRBJ2-3, with D unresolved. Germline V gene lookup returns CDR1 MDHEN and CDR2 SYDVKM. Trimming shortened V by 5 bases and J by 0 bases, and 12 bases separated the two germline ends. The CDR3 runs to 15 residues.